This passage covers 3 T cell receptor beta chains from one sample sequenced in a study of blood T cell repertoires in COVID-19. Data came from immunoSEQ multiplex PCR; TCRdb stores just in-frame clones and leaves some out. The table lists about 64,000 clones, over 75% of them singletons. Sample: peripheral blood. The receptors stem from a middle-aged man with active COVID-19.

The chain recombines TRBV5-4 with TRBJ1-1; 11 bases map to TRBD1. Germline-derived CDR1 and CDR2 are SGHNT and YYREEE (reference sequence). This CDR3 is 17 amino acids long. V was pared by 6 bases and J by 3 bases, with 13 bases of the junction left unmatched. This CDR3 is CASTKDGQGAGYTEAFF. As DNA, the CDR3 is TGTGCCAGCACCAAGGACGGACAGGGGGCAGGGTACACTGAAGCTTTCTTT.

V is TRBV7-2 and J is TRBJ2-5, with 7 bases identical to TRBD2. CDR1 is SGHTA, CDR2 FQGNSA, per germline. Unmatched junction bases numbered 11, after V lost 5 bases and J lost 5 bases. The CDR3 is 15 amino acids. The CDR3 DNA is TGTGCCAGCAGCCAAAATGCGGGAGTCGCCGAGACCCAGTACTTC. Encoded protein: CASSQNAGVAETQYF.

This clone showed up just a few times. The chain links TRBV5-1 to TRBJ1-3, with 9 bases matching TRBD1. The CDR3 sequence is 15 residues long. Germline assignment: CDR1 SGHRS and CDR2 YFSETQ. The J segment lost 3 bases and the V segment lost 0 bases, leaving 1 base of the junction unmatched. The CDR3 sequence: CASSLGQGDGNTIYF. DNA for the CDR3: TGCGCCAGCAGCTTGGGACAGGGGGATGGAAACACCATATATTTT. Together with reference TRBV5-1 and TRBJ1-3, the CDR3 gives the full variable domain: KAGVTQTPRYLIKTRGQQVTLSCSPISGHRSVSWYQQTPGQGLQFLFEYFSETQRNKGNFPGRFSGRQFSNSRSEMNVSTLELGDSALYLCASSLGQGDGNTIYFGEGSWLTVV.